The clone carrying this T cell receptor (beta chain) was seen once. This CDR3 contains 15 residues. Germline V CDR1 and CDR2: MNHEY, SMNVEV (reference sequence). V was pared by 5 bases and J by 4 bases, with 15 bases between. These data are taken from a study of blood T cell repertoires in COVID-19. For the study at large: Some COVID-19 samples were acute and others convalescent; all came from the United States, Italy and Spain. The analysed material was cDNA or gDNA that came from T cells, B-cell-depleted T cells, or PBMCs.

Study processing details: Estimation of nucleated cell counts was performed using reference gene primer amplification. Assay used: immunoSEQ multiplex PCR; TCRdb lists only in-frame clones, some missing. That table is the source of V, J and clone size, and D and trimming were worked out from the DNA. The sample has 170,000 or so clones; 65% to 90% are singletons. The chain has TRBV27 and TRBJ2-1, with D tentatively TRBD2 (5 bases). The sequencing input was peripheral blood. This TCR came from a man aged 50-60 years with active or convalescent COVID-19. The CDR3 DNA sequence: TGTGCCAGCAGTATTGAGCGGCCCGAGTACAATGAGCAGTTCTTC. The encoded protein is CASSIERPEYNEQFF.